This T cell receptor beta chain was captured in a study of T-cell reconstitution after alpha-beta-depleted transplantation in children. This clonotype has at least ten counts. Preparation of the TCRbeta library was carried out with unique molecular identifiers. TCRdb itself ran the PCR reads through MiXCR, one entry per CDR3 protein. The sample includes some 240,000 distinct CDR3 sequences, 9.5% to 15% of them seen just once. The germline V and J ends were trimmed by 4 bases and 8 bases, with 19 bases remaining between them. From germline, CDR1 is SGHRS and CDR2 YFSETQ. The CDR3 is 15 residues long. This chain links TRBV5-1 with TRBJ2-1; the D is unclear. The source was PBMCs from the stem cell graft donor, collected from the stem cell graft. The clonotype comes from a human donor who donated a stem cell graft to a child with acute lymphoblastic leukemia. The DNA for the CDR3 is TGCGCCAGCAGCCGCACCGGACGCCCAACGGATGAGCAGTTCTTC. Amino acids: CASSRTGRPTDEQFF.